What follows are 2 T cell receptor beta chains derived from one specimen sequenced in a study of shared clonotypes between healthy human individuals. TCRdb's copy holds only in-frame clones and misses some; the assay was immunoSEQ multiplex PCR. This table holds about 2 million clones, 85% to 95% found once. Source material: naive CD4+ T cells sorted from blood. Subset given: CD45RA+ positively selected. The receptors were sampled from a man aged 18 to 29 in good health.

This clone was picked up one time. The J gene is TRBJ2-7, the V gene TRBV2, with D maybe TRBD2 (6 bases). V lost 5 bases and J lost 7, with 15 bases in between. Germline V gives CDR1 SNHLY, CDR2 FYNNEI. The CDR3 covers 13 residues. The CDR3 loop reads CASSFSGATEQYF. CDR3 DNA sequence: TGTGCCAGCAGTTTCTCGGGAGCCACAGAGCAGTACTTC.

The chain is built from TRBV25-1 and TRBJ1-1, with D unresolved. V was pared by 4 bases and J by 4 bases, with 7 bases between. The CDR3 is 12 residues long. The germline V gene encodes CDR1 MGHDK and CDR2 SYGVNS. This CDR3 reads CASSGKSTEAFF. For the CDR3, the DNA is TGTGCCAGCAGTGGGAAAAGCACTGAAGCTTTCTTT.